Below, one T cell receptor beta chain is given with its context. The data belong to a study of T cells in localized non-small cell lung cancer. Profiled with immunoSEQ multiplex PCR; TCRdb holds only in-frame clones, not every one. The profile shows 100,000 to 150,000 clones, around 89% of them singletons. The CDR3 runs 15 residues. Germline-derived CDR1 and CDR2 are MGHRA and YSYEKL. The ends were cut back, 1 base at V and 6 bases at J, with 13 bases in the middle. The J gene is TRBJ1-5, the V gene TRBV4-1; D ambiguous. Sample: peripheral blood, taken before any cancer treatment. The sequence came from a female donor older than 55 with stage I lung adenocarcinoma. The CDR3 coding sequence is TGCGCCAGCAGCCAAGGGGCCGGGCCGGGTCAGCCCCAGCATTTT. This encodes CASSQGAGPGQPQHF.